The table lists the clone carrying this T cell receptor (beta chain) with a few counts. Its specificity is unknown. Noted time point: week 35, safety follow-up. With topical imiquimod, each dose of the vaccine consisted of 300 ug of mutant IDH1 20-mer peptide. Assay: immunoSEQ multiplex PCR; the TCRdb copy retains only in-frame clones and omits some. The sample has tens of thousands of clones, 60% to 75% seen once; the top ten hold roughly 5%. The source of the sample is a study of a mutant IDH1 vaccine in newly diagnosed glioma. Sample: PBMCs, taken from a glioma patient whose treatment included an IDH1 peptide vaccine. The source of this sequence is a man aged 45 to 65 with glioma.

The CDR3 DNA sequence: TGTGCCAGCAGTACACCACGGCCGGGAAACACCATATATTTT. Translation gives CASSTPRPGNTIYF. V gene TRBV28 combines with J gene TRBJ1-3; D not certain. Germline V gene sequence: CDR1 MDHEN, CDR2 SYDVKM. The length of the CDR3 is 14 residues. Trimming removed 5 bases at V and 4 bases at J, with 12 bases between.